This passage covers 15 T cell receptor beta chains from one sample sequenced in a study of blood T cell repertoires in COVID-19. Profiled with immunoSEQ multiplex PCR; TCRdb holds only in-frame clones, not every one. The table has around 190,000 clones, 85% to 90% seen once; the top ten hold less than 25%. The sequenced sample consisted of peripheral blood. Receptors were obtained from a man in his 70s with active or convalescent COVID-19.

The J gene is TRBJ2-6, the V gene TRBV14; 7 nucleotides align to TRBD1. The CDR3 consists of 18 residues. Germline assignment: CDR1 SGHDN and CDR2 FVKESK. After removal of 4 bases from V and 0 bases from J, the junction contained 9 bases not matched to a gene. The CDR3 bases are TGTGCCAGCAGCCGAGTACGGGACAGCGACTCTGGGGCCAACGTCCTGACTTTC. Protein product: CASSRVRDSDSGANVLTF.

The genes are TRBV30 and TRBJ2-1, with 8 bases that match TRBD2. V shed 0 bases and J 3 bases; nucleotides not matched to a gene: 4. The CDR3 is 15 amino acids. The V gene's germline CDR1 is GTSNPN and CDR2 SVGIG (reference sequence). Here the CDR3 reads CAWSVRGRRYNEQFF. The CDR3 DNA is TGTGCCTGGAGTGTACGCGGGAGGCGCTACAATGAGCAGTTCTTC.

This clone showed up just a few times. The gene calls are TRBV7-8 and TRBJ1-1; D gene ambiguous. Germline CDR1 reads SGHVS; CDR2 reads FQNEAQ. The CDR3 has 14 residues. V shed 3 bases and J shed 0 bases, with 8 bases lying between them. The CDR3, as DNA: TGTGCCAGCAGCTTCGGAGGAATGAACACTGAAGCTTTCTTT. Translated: CASSFGGMNTEAFF.

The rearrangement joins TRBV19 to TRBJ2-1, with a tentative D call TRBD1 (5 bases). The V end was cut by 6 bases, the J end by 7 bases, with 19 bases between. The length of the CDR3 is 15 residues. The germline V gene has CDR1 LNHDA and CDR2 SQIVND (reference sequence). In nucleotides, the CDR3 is TGTGCCAGTAGCCAAGGGGAAAGCGCATATAATGAGCAGTTCTTC. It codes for CASSQGESAYNEQFF.

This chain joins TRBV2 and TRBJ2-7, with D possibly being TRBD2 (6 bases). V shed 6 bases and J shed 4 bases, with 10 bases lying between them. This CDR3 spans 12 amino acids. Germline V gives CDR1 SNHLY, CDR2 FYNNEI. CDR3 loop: CASSPRGYEQYF. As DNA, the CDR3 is TGTGCCAGCAGCCCGCGGGGATACGAGCAGTACTTC.

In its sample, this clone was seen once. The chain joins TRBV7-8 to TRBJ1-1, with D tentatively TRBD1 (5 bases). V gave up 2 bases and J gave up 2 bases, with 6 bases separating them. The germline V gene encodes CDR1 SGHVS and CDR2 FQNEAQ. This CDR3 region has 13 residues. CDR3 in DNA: TGTGCCAGCAGCTTACAGGGCAACACTGAAGCTTTCTTT. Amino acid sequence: CASSLQGNTEAFF.

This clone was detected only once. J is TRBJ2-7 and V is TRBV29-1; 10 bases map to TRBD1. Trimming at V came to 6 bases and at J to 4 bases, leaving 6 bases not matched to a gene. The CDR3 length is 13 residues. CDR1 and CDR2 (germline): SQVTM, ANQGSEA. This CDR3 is CSVSGQGGYEQYF. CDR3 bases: TGCAGCGTGTCAGGACAGGGGGGTTACGAGCAGTACTTC.

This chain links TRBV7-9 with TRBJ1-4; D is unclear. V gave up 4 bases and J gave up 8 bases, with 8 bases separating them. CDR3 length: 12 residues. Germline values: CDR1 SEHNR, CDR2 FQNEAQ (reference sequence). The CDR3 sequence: CASSSRYEKLFF. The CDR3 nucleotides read TGTGCCAGCAGCTCACGGTACGAAAAACTGTTTTTT.

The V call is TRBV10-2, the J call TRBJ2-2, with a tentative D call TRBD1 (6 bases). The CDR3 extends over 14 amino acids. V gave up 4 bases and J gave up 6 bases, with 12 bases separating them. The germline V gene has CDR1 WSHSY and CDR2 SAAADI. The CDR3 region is CASSGQGLAGELFF. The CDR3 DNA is TGCGCCAGCAGTGGGCAGGGGTTGGCCGGGGAGCTGTTTTTT.

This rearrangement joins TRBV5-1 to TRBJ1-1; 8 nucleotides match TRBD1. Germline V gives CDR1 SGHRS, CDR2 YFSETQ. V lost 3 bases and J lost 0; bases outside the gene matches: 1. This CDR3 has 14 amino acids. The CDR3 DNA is TGCGCCAGCAGCTGGACAGGGATGAACACTGAAGCTTTCTTT. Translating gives CASSWTGMNTEAFF.

The CDR3 sequence: CASQDRYNTEAFF. The CDR3 DNA reads TGCGCCAGTCAGGACAGATACAACACTGAAGCTTTCTTT. The chain couples TRBV5-1 to TRBJ1-1, with D perhaps matching TRBD1 (6 bases). CDR1 and CDR2 from the germline V gene are SGHRS and YFSETQ. The CDR3 runs to 13 residues. Trimming took off 8 bases at V and 2 bases at J, with 13 bases between the two ends.

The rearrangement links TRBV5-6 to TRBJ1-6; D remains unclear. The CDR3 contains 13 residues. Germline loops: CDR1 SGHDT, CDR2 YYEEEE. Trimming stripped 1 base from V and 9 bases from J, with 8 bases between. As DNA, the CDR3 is TGTGCCAGCAGCTTGACAAAGATTTCACCCCTCCACTTT. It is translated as CASSLTKISPLHF.

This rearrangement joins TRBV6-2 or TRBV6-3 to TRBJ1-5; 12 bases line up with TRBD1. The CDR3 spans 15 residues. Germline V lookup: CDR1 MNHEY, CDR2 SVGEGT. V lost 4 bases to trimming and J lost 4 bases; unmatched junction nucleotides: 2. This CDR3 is CASSLGQGANQPQHF. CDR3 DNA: TGTGCCAGCAGTTTGGGACAGGGGGCGAATCAGCCCCAGCATTTT.

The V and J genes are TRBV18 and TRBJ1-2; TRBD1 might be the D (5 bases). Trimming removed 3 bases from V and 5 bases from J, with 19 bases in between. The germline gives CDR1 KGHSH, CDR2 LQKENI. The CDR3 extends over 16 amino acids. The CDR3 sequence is CASSPLTEASPYGYTF. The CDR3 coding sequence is TGTGCCAGCTCACCCTTGACAGAGGCCTCCCCTTATGGCTACACCTTC.

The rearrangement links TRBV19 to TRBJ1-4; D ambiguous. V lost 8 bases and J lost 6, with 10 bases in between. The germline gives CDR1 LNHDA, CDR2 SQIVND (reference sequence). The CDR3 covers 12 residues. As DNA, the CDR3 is TGTGCCAGTTCTACGGGTTATGAAAAACTGTTTTTT. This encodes CASSTGYEKLFF.